This is a list of T cell receptor beta chains from one sample in a study of memory CD8 T cells in hepatitis C reinfection. Produced via immunoSEQ multiplex PCR; TCRdb's table is partial and in-frame only. Here the sample spans under 60,000 clones, under 90% being singletons. Sequencing was performed on naive CD8+ T cells sorted from blood. These receptors were taken from a young man with hepatitis C virus infection. The CDR3 runs from the conserved cysteine through the conserved F or W. A D gene is named only where the DNA matches it firmly. Clone size appears in some rows only: once, few, many, or a class for an expanded clone.

>-|TRBD2|TRBJ2-7|TRBV7-9
TGTGCCAGCAGCCCTGTGGGAGGGGTGGGCGAGCAGTACTTC
CASSPVGGVGEQYF
>-|TRBD1|TRBJ1-1|TRBV6-5
TGTGCCAGCTATCAGTACAGGGGGCAGGACACTGAAGCTTTCTTT
CASYQYRGQDTEAFF
>-|-|TRBJ1-1|TRBV27
TGTGCCAGCAGTTCGCTGATGGGAGTTAACACTGAAGCTTTCTTT
CASSSLMGVNTEAFF
>once|-|TRBJ1-2|TRBV14
TGTGCCAGCAGCCAAGGACAATACTATGGCTACACCTTC
CASSQGQYYGYTF
>-|-|TRBJ2-7|TRBV5-6
TGTGCCAGCAGTCGGGATACCTCCTACGAGCAGTACTTC
CASSRDTSYEQYF
>-|TRBD2|TRBJ2-3|TRBV2
TGTGCCAGCAGTAGGACTAGCGGTTTCACAGATACGCAGTATTTT
CASSRTSGFTDTQYF
>-|-|TRBJ2-3|TRBV9
TGTGCCAGCAGCCCAACGGGGGGCCCGGGGGCGCAGTATTTT
CASSPTGGPGAQYF
>-|TRBD1|TRBJ2-7|TRBV11-2
TGTGCCAGCAGCTTGGGACAGGGGCTCATCGAGCAGTACTTC
CASSLGQGLIEQYF
>-|-|TRBJ2-6|TRBV28
TGTGCCAGCGAGCCTACCTCTGGGGCCAACGTCCTGACTTTC
CASEPTSGANVLTF
>-|-|TRBJ2-2|TRBV11-3
TGTGCCAGCAGCTTAGTAGCGACCGGGGAGCTGTTTTTT
CASSLVATGELFF
>-|-|TRBJ1-4|TRBV7-9
TGTGCCAGCAGCTTGAAGCTGAGCGGACAGATAAATGAAAAACTGTTTTTT
CASSLKLSGQINEKLFF
>-|-|TRBJ1-6|TRBV28
TGTGCCAGCAGTTCACAGGAGTACTCCTATAATTCACCCCTCCACTTT
CASSSQEYSYNSPLHF
>once|-|TRBJ2-5|TRBV9
TGTGCCAGCAGCCCCGATTCTAGGGAGACCCAGTACTTC
CASSPDSRETQYF
>-|TRBD2|TRBJ2-7|TRBV14
TGTGCCAGCAGTCAAGCGGTCGCGGGAGGACTGTACGAGCAGTACTTC
CASSQAVAGGLYEQYF
>-|TRBD2|TRBJ2-3|TRBV29-1
TGCAGCGTGGATGGGGCGCGGGAGGCAGATACGCAGTATTTT
CSVDGAREADTQYF
>-|TRBD1|TRBJ1-1|TRBV7-9
TGTGCCAGCAGCCCTGGGACAGGCCAGGAGAACACTGAAGCTTTCTTT
CASSPGTGQENTEAFF
>-|TRBD2|TRBJ2-1|TRBV28
TGTGCCGGCAGTTCACTTCTAGCGGGAGGGAGGAATGAGCAGTTCTTC
CAGSSLLAGGRNEQFF
>-|-|TRBJ2-3|TRBV27
TGTGCCAGCAGTTCCGGGGGACCCATAAGCACAGATACGCAGTATTTT
CASSSGGPISTDTQYF
>-|TRBD1|TRBJ2-6|TRBV28
TGTGCCAGCTGTTGGACAGGACCTTTTGGGGCCAACGTCCTGACTTTC
CASCWTGPFGANVLTF
>-|-|TRBJ1-1|TRBV19
TGTGCCAGTAGACTCGTAGGGAGGACTGAAGCTTTCTTT
CASRLVGRTEAFF
>-|-|TRBJ1-6|TRBV19
TGTGCCAGTAGTATTGACAGATATAATTCACCCCTCCACTTT
CASSIDRYNSPLHF
>-|-|TRBJ2-2|TRBV11-2
TGTGCCAGCAGCTTGGGGGCCCAGGGTCGGACCGGGGAGCTGTTTTTT
CASSLGAQGRTGELFF
>-|-|TRBJ2-2|TRBV5-1
TGCGCCAGCAGCTTTCCGCGGGGCCCCGGAACCGGGGAGCTGTTTTTT
CASSFPRGPGTGELFF
>-|-|TRBJ2-1|TRBV25-1
TGTGCCAGCAGTGAAATACCACCTAGCAATGAGCAGTTCTTC
CASSEIPPSNEQFF
>-|TRBD2|TRBJ2-7|TRBV5-1
TGCGCCAGCAGCCCGGGACTAGCGGGACTCCCCGAGCAGTACTTC
CASSPGLAGLPEQYF
>-|TRBD2|TRBJ2-5|TRBV9
TGTGCCAGCAGCGTAGGAGGACTAGGATATGAGACCCAGTACTTC
CASSVGGLGYETQYF
>-|TRBD1|TRBJ1-6|TRBV27
TGTGCCAGCAGTTTAAGGGGACAGGGGGCTCTATTATTTTCACCCCTCCACTTT
CASSLRGQGALLFSPLHF
>-|TRBD2|TRBJ2-1|TRBV4-1
TGCGCCAGTTACGGATTGGGACTAGGTGGCAATGAGCAGTTCTTC
CASYGLGLGGNEQFF
>-|TRBD1|TRBJ2-7|TRBV14
TGTGCCAGCAGCCGGACCGGGACAGGGGCCTACGAGCAGTACTTC
CASSRTGTGAYEQYF
>-|TRBD1|TRBJ1-3|TRBV5-6
TGTGCCAGCAGCTCGACAGGGGTAGGAAACACCATATATTTT
CASSSTGVGNTIYF
>-|-|TRBJ1-2|TRBV27
TGTGCCAGCAGTTTGGGGCAGTCCTACTATGGCTACACCTTC
CASSLGQSYYGYTF
>-|TRBD1|TRBJ2-1|TRBV6-1
TGTGCCAGCAGTGAAGGGACAGGACAGGGTCTATACAATGAGCAGTTCTTC
CASSEGTGQGLYNEQFF
>once|-|TRBJ1-6|TRBV7-9
TGTGCCAGCAGCTCCGGGACATCTAATTCACCCCTCCACTTT
CASSSGTSNSPLHF
>-|TRBD2|TRBJ2-5|TRBV29-1
TGCAGCGTTGAAGGGCTAGCGGGGTCCGCGACCCAGTACTTC
CSVEGLAGSATQYF
>-|TRBD2|TRBJ2-1|TRBV6-1
TGTGCCAGCAGTCCCGACGGGACTAGCTACAATGAGCAGTTCTTC
CASSPDGTSYNEQFF
>once|-|TRBJ2-5|TRBV4-3
TGCGCCAGCAGCCCCTCAGGGGCCGAAGAGACCCAGTACTTC
CASSPSGAEETQYF